The text below deals with one T cell receptor beta chain. The data originate from a study of blood T cell repertoires in COVID-19. Study in general: Samples representing acute and convalescent COVID-19 were sourced from the United States, Italy and Spain. Nucleic acid was either cDNA or gDNA, and it came from T cells, B-cell-depleted T cells, or PBMCs.

Per germline, CDR1 PRHDT and CDR2 FYEKMQ (reference sequence). Unmatched junction bases numbered 2, after V lost 4 bases and J lost 6 bases. This CDR3 contains 14 residues. In the authors' workflow: For nucleated cells, counts were estimated from reference gene primer amplification. Assay: immunoSEQ multiplex PCR; the TCRdb copy retains only in-frame clones and omits some. For V, J and clone size, that table is used; D and trimming come from the DNA. The sample has about 65,000 clones, about 94% seen once. This TCR was sampled from an older man with active COVID-19. This sequence joins TRBV13 and TRBJ1-4; the match to TRBD1 covers 10 bases. Sequences were obtained from peripheral blood. The CDR3 is CASSSTGGYEKLFF. DNA of the CDR3: TGTGCCAGCAGCTCGACAGGGGGCTATGAAAAACTGTTTTTT. Together with reference TRBV13 and TRBJ1-4, the CDR3 gives the full variable domain: AAGVIQSPRHLIKEKRETATLKCYPIPRHDTVYWYQQGPGQDPQFLISFYEKMQSDKGSIPDRFSAQQFSDYHSELNMSSLELGDSALYFCASSSTGGYEKLFFGSGTQLSVL.